This T cell receptor (beta chain) appears in the sequencing data of a study of prognosis after radiotherapy for stage I lung cancer. At the level of the study: Oligometastatic NSCLC after surgical resection of the primary tumor was present in a handful of patients, while newly diagnosed primary stage I lung tumors were present in about 13.

Findings and caveats of the study: Counts of unique TCR clones fell following stereotactic body radiation therapy, median roughly 9,900 versus 7,200.

The study amplified the TCR beta CDR3 region from genomic DNA. This amplification was carried out by two rounds of multiplex PCR. First-round PCR employed TRBV- and TRBJ-specific primers for each gene. Via MiXCR, TCRdb re-called the multiplex PCR reads, giving one row per CDR3 protein. Among around 59,000 distinct CDR3 sequences listed, approximately 26% were seen once. This CDR3 has 14 amino acids. Germline V gene data show CDR1 as LNHDA and CDR2 as SQIVND (reference sequence). Trimming removed 8 bases from V and 0 bases from J, with 12 bases in between. The sample holds many counts of this clonotype. Its specificity is unknown.

This clonotype was sampled from a donor aged 50 or older with non-small cell lung cancer. The chain joins TRBV19 to TRBJ2-3; D call uncertain. Sequenced here: PBMCs, sampled before or after stereotactic body radiation therapy (not recorded which). The CDR3 nucleotides read TGTGCCAGTCGGCCCCCCTCGAGCACAGATACGCAGTATTTT. The encoded protein is CASRPPSSTDTQYF.